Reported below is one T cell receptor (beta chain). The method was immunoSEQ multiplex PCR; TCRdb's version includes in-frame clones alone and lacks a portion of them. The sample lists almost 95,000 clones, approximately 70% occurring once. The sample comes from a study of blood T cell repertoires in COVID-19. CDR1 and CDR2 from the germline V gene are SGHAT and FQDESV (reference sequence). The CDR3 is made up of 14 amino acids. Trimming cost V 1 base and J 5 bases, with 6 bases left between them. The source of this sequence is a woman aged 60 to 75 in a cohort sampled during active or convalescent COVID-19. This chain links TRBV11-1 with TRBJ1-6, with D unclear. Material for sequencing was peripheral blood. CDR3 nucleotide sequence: TGTGCCAGCAGCTTAGGAACTGATAATTCACCCCTCCACTTT. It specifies CASSLGTDNSPLHF.